The T cell receptor (beta chain) described here comes from a study of T-cell reconstitution after alpha-beta-depleted transplantation in children. In its sample, this clonotype was seen many times. Its cognate antigen is unknown. Study-level points and caveats: Where some patients showed high TCRbeta diversity at day 60, it came from recipient T cells and thymic progenitors that had survived.

Unique molecular identifiers were incorporated when the TCRbeta library was constructed. TCRdb ran MiXCR on the PCR reads and lists one entry per CDR3 protein. The profile shows around 960,000 distinct CDR3 sequences, under 30% of them singletons. The CDR3 spans 11 residues. V lost 6 bases to trimming and J lost 8 bases, with 7 bases between them. The sequences come from PBMCs, mostly from graft donor cells, collected 360 days after TCRalphabeta/CD19-depleted stem cell transplant. The V call is TRBV12-3 or TRBV12-4, the J call TRBJ2-2, with a tentative D call TRBD2 (5 bases). The sequence derives from a boy less than two years old who had a stem cell transplant for SCID, so the T cells may come from the graft donor. The CDR3 DNA sequence: TGTGCCAGCAGCCCGGGGGGGGAGCTGTTTTTT. Its protein product is CASSPGGELFF.